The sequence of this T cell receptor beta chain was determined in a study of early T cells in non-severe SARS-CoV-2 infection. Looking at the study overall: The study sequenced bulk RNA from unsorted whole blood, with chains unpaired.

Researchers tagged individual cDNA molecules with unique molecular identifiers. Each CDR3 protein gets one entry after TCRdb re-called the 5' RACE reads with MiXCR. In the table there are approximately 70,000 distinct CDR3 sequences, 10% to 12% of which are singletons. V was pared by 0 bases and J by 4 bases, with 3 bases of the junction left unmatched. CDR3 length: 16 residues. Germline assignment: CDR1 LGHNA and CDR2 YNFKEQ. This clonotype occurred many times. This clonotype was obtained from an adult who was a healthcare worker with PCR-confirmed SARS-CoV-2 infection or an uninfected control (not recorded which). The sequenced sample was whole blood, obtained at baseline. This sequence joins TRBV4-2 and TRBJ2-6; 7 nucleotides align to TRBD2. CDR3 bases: TGTGCCAGCAGCCAAGAAGGGACTACGGGGGCCAACGTCCTGACTTTC. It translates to CASSQEGTTGANVLTF.